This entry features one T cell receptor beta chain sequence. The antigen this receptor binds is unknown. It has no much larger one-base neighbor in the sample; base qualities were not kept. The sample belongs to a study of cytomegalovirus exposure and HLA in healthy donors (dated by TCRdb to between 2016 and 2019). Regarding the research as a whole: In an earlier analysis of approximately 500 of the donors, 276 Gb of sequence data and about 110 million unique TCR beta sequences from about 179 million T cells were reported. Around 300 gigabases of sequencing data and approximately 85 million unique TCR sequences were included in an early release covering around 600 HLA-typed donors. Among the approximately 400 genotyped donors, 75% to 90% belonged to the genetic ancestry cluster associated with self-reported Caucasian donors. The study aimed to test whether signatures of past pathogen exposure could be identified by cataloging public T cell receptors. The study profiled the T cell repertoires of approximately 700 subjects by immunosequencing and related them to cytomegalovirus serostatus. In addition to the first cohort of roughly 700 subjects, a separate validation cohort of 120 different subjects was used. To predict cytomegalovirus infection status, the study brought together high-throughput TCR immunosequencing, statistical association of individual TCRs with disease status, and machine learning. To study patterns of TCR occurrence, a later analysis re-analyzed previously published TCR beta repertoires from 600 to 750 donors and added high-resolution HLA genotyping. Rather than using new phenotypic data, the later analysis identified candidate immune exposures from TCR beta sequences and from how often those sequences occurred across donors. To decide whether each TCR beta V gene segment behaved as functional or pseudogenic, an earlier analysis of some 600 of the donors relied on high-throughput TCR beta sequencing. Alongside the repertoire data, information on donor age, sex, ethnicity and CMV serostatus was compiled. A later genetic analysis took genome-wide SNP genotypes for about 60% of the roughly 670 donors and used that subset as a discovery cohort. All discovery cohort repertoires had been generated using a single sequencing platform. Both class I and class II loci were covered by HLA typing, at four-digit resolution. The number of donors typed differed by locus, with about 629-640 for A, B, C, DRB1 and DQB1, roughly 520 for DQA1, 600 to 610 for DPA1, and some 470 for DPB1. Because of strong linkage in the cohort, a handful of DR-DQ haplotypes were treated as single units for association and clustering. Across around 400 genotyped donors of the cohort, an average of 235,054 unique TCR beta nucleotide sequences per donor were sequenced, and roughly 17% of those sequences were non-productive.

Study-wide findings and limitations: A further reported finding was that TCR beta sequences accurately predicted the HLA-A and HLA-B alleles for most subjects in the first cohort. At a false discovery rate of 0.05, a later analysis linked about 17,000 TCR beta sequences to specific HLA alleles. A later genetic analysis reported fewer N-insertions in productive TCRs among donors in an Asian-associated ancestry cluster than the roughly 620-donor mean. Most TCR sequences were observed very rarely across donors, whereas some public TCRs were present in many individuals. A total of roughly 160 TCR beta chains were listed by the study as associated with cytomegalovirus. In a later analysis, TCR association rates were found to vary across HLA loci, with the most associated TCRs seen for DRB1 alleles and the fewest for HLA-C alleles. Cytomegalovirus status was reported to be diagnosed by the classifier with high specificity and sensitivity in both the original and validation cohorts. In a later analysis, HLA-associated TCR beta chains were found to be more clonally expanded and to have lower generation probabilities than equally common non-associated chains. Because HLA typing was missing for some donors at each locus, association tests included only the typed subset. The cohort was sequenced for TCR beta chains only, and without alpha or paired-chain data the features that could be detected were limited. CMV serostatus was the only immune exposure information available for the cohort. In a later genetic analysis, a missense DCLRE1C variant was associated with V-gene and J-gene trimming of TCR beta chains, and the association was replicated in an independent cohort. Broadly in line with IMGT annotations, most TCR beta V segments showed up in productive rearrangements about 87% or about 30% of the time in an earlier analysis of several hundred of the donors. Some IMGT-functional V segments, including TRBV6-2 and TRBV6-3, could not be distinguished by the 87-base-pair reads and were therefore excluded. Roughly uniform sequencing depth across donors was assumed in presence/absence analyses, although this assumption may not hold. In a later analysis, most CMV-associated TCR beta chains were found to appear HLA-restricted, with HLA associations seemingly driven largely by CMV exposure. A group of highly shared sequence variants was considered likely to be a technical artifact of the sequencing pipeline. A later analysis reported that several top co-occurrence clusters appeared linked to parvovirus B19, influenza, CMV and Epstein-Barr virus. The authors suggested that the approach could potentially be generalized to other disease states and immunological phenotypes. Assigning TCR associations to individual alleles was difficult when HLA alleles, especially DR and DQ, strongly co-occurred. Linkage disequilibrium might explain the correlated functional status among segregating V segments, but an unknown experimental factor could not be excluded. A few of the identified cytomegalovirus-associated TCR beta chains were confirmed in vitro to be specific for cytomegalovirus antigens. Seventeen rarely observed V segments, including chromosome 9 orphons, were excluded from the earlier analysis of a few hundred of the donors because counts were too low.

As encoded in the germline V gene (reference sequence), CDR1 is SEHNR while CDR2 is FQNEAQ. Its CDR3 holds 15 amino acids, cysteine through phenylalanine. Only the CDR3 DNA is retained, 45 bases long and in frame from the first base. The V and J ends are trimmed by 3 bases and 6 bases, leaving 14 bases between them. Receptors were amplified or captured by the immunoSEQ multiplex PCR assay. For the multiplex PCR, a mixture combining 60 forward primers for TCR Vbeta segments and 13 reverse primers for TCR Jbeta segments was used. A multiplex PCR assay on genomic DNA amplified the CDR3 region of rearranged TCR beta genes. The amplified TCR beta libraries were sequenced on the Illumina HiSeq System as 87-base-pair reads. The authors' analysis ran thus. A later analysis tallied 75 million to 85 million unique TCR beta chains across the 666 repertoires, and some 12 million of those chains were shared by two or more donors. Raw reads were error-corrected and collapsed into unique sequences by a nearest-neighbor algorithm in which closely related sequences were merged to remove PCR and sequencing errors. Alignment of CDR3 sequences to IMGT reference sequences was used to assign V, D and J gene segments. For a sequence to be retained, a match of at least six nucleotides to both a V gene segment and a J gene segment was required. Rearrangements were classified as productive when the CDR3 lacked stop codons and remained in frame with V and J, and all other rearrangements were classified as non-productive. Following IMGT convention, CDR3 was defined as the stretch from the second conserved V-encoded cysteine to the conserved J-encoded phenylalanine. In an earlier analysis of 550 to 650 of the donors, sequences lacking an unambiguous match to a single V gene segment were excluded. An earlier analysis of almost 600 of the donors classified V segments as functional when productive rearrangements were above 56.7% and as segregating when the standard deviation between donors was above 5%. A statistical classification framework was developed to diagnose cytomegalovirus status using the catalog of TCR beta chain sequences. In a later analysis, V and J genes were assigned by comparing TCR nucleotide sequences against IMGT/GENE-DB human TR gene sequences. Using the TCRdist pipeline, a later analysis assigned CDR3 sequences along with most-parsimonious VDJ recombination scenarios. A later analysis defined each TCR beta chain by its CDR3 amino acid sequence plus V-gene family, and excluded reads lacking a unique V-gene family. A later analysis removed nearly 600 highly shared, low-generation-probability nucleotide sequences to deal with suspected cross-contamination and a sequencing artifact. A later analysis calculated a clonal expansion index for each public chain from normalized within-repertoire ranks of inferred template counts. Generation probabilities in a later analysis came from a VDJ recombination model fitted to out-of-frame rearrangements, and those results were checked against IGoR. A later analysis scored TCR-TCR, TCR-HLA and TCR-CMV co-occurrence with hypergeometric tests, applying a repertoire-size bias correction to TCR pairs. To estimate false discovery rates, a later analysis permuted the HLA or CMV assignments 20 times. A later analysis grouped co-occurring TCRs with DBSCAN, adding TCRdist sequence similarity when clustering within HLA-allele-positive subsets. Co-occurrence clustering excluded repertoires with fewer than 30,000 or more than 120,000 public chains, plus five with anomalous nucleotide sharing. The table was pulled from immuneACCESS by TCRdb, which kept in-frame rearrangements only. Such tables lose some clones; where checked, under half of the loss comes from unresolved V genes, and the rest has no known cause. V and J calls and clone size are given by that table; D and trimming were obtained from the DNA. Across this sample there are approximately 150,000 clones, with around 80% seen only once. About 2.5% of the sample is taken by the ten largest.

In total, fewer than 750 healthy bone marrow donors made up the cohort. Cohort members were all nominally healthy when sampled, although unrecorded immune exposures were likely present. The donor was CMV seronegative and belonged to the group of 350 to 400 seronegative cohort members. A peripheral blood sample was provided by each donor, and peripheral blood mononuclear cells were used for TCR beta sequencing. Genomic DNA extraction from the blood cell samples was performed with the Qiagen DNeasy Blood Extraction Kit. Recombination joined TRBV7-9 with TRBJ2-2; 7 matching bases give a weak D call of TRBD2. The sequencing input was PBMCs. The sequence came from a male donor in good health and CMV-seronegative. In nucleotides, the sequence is TGTGCCAGCAGCTTCTCGGGGGGCCCTCCCGGGGAGCTGTTTTTT. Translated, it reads CASSFSGGPPGELFF.